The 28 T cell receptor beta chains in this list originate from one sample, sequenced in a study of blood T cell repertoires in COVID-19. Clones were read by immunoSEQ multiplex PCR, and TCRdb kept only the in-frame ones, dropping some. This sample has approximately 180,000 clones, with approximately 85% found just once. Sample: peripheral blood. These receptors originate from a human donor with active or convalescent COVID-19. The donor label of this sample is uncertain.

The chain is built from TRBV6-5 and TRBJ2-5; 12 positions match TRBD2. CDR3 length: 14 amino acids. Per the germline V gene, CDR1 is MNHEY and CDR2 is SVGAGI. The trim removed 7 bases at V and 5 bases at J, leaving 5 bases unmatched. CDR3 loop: CASTGLAGRETQYF. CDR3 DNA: TGTGCCAGCACTGGACTAGCGGGGCGGGAGACCCAGTACTTC.

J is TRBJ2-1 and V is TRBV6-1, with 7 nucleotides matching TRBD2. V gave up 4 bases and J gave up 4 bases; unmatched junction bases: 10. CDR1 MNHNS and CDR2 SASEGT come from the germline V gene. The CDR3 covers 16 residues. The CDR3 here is CASSGSGVIPYNEQFF. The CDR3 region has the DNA TGTGCCAGCAGTGGAAGCGGGGTGATTCCTTACAATGAGCAGTTCTTC.

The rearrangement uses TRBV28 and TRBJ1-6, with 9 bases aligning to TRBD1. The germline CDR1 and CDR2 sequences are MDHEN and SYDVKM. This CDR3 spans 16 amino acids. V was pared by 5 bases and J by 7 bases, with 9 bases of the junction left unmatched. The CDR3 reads CASSPHWDRANSPLHF. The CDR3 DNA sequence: TGTGCCAGCAGTCCCCATTGGGACAGGGCGAATTCACCCCTCCACTTT.

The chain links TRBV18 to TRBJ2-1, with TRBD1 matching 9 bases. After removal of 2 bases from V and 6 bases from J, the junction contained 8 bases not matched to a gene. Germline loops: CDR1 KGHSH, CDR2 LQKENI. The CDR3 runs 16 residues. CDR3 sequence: CASSPKTGTGLNEQFF. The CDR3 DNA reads TGTGCCAGCTCACCAAAAACCGGGACAGGGCTCAATGAGCAGTTCTTC.

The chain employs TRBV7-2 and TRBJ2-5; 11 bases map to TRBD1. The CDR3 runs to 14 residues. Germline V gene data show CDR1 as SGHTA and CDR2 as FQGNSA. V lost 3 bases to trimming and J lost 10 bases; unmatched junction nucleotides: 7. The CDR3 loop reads CASSFAGQGGRQYF. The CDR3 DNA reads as TGTGCCAGCAGCTTTGCGGGACAGGGGGGCCGCCAGTACTTC.

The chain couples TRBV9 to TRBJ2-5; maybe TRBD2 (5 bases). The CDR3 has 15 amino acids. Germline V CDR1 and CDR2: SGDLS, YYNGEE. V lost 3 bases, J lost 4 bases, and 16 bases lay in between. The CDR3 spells CASSEENSAGETQYF. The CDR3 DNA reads TGTGCCAGCAGCGAGGAGAATTCGGCGGGAGAGACCCAGTACTTC.

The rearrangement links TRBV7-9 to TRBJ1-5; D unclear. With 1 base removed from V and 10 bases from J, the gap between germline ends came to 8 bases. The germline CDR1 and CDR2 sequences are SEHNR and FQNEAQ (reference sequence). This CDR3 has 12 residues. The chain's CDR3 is CASSLERGPQHF. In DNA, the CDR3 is TGTGCCAGCAGCTTAGAACGGGGACCCCAGCATTTT. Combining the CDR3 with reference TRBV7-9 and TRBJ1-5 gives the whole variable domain DTGVSQNPRHKITKRGQNVTFRCDPISEHNRLYWYRQTLGQGPEFLTYFQNEAQLEKSRLLSDRFSAERPKGSFSTLEIQRTEQGDSAMYLCASSLERGPQHFGDGTRLSIL.

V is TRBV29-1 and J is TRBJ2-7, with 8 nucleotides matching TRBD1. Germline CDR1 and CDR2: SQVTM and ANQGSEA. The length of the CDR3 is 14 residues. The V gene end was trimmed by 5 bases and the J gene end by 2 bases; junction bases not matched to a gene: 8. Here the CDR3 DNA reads TGCAGCGTTCTTTCCGGGACAGGACCCTACGAGCAGTACTTC. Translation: CSVLSGTGPYEQYF.

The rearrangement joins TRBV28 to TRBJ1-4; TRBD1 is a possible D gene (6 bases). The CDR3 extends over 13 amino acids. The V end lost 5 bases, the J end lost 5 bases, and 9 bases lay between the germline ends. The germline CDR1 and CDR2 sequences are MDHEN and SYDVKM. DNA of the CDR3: TGTGCCAGCAGTAACAGGGTAAATGAAAAACTGTTTTTT. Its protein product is CASSNRVNEKLFF.

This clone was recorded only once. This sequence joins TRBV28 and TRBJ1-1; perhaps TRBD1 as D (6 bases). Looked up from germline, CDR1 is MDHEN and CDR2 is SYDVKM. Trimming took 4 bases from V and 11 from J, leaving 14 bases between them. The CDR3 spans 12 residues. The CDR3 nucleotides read TGTGCCAGCAGTTCAGCGGGGGCCGAGGCTTTCTTT. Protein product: CASSSAGAEAFF.

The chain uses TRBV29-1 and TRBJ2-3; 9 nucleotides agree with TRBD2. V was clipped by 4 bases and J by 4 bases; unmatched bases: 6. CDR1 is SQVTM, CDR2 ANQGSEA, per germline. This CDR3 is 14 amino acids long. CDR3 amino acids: CSVGGGRAADTQYF. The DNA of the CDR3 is TGCAGCGTTGGGGGCGGGAGGGCCGCAGATACGCAGTATTTT.

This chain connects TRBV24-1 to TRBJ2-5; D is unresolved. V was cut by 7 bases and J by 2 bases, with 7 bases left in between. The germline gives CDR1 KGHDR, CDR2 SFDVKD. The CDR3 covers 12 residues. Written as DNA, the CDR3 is TGTGCCACCAGCCTCCGTCAAGAGACCCAGTACTTC. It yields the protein CATSLRQETQYF.

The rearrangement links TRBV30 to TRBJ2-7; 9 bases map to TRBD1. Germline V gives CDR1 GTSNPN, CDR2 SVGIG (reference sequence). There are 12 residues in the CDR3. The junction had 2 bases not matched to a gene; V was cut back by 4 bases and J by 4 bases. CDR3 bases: TGTGCCTGGAAACAGGGGGCTTACGAGCAGTACTTC. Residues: CAWKQGAYEQYF.

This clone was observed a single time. The DNA of the CDR3 is TGTGCCAGCAGCCGACCCCCCGGGACTAGCGTCAATGAGCAGTTCTTC. Translation: CASSRPPGTSVNEQFF. This rearrangement joins TRBV4-2 to TRBJ2-1, with 10 bases that match TRBD2. Trimming removed 4 bases from V and 6 bases from J; junction bases left unmatched: 9. Germline CDR1 and CDR2: LGHNA and YNFKEQ. This CDR3 is 16 amino acids long.

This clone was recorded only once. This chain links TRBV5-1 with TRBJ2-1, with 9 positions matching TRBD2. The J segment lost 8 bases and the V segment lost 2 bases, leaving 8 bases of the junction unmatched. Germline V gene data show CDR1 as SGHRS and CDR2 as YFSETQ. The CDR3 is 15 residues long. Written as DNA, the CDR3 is TGCGCCAGCAGCTTTCTAGCGGGAACTTTCGATGAGCAGTTCTTC. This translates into CASSFLAGTFDEQFF.

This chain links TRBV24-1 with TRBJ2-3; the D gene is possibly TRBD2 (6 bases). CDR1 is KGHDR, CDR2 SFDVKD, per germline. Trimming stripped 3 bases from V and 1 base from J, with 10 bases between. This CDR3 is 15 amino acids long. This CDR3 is CATSDIGGGTDTQYF. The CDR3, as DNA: TGTGCCACCAGTGATATTGGCGGGGGCACAGATACGCAGTATTTT.

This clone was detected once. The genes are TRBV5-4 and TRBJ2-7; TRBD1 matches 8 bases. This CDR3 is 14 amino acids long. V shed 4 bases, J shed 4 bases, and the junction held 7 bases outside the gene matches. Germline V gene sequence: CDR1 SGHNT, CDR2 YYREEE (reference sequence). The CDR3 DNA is TGTGCCAGCAGCATACAGGGGGTGTGGTACGAGCAGTACTTC. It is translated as CASSIQGVWYEQYF.

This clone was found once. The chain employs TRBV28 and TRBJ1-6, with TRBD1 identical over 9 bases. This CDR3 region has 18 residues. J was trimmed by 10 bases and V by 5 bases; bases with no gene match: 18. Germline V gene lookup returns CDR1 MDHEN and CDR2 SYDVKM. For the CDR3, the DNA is TGTGCCAGCAGTCTAGAGGGTGGGACAGGGAGGTTAGAGTCACCCCTCCACTTT. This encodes CASSLEGGTGRLESPLHF. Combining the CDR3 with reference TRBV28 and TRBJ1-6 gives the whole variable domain DVKVTQSSRYLVKRTGEKVFLECVQDMDHENMFWYRQDPGLGLRLIYFSYDVKMKEKGDIPEGYSVSREKKERFSLILESASTNQTSMYLCASSLEGGTGRLESPLHFGNGTRLTVT.

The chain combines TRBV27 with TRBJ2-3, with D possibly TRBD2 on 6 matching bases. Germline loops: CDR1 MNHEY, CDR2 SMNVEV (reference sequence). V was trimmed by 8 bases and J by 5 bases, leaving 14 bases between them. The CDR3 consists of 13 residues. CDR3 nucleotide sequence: TGTGCCAGCCAGAGGAGGGCCTTAGATACGCAGTATTTT. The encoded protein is CASQRRALDTQYF.

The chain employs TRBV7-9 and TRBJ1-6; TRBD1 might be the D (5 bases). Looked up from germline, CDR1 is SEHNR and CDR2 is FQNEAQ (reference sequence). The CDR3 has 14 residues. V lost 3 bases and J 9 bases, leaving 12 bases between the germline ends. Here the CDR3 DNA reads TGTGCCAGCAGCTTCGCAGGGAAGGTTTCACCCCTCCACTTT. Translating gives CASSFAGKVSPLHF.

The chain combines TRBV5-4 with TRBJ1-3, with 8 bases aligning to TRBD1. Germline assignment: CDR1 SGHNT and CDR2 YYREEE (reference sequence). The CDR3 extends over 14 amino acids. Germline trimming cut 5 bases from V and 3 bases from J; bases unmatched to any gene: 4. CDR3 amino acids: CASSYTGGGNTIYF. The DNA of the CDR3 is TGTGCCAGCAGTTATACAGGGGGTGGAAACACCATATATTTT.

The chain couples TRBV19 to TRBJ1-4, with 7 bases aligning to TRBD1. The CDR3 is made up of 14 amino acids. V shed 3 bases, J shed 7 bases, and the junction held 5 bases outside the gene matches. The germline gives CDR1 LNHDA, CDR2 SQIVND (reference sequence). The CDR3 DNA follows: TGTGCCAGTAGTATGACAGGGTTACGTGAAAAACTGTTTTTT. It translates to CASSMTGLREKLFF. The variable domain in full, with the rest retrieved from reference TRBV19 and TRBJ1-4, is DGGITQSPKYLFRKEGQNVTLSCEQNLNHDAMYWYRQDPGQGLRLIYYSQIVNDFQKGDIAEGYSVSREKKESFPLTVTSAQKNPTAFYLCASSMTGLREKLFFGSGTQLSVL.

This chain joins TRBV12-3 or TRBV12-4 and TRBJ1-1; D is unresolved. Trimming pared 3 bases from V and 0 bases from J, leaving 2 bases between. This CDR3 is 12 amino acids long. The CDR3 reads CASSFLNTEAFF. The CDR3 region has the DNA TGTGCCAGCAGTTTCTTGAACACTGAAGCTTTCTTT.

In DNA form, the CDR3 reads TGCGCCAGCAGCTTGGCCGGGACTAGAAGCACCGGGGAGCTGTTTTTT. Translated, it gives CASSLAGTRSTGELFF. V gene TRBV5-1 combines with J gene TRBJ2-2; 8 bases align to TRBD2. Losses at the gene ends were 0 bases for V and 4 bases for J; bases not matched to a gene: 5. Germline lookup yields CDR1 SGHRS and CDR2 YFSETQ. This CDR3 is built from 16 residues.

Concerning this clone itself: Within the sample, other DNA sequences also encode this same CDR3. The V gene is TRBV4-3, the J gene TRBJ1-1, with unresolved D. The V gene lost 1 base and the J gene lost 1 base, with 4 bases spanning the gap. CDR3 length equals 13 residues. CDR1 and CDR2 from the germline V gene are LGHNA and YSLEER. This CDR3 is CASSQAGNTEAFF. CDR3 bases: TGCGCCAGCAGCCAAGCGGGGAACACTGAAGCTTTCTTT.

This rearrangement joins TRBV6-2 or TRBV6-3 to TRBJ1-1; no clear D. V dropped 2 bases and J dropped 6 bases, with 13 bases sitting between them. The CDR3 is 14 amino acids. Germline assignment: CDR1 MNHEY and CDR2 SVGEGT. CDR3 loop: CASSYQTVIAEAFF. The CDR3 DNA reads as TGTGCCAGCAGTTACCAAACAGTTATCGCTGAAGCTTTCTTT.

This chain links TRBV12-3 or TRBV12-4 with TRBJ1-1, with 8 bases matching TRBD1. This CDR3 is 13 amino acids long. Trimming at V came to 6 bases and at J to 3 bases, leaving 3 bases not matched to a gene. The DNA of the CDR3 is TGTGCCAGCAGCCCGGGACAGGACACTGAAGCTTTCTTT. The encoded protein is CASSPGQDTEAFF.

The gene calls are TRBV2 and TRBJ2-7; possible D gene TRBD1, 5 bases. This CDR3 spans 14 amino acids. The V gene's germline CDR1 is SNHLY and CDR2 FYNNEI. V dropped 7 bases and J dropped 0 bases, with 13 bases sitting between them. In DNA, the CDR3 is TGTGCCAGCAACCAGGACACCCGCTCCTACGAGCAGTACTTC. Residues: CASNQDTRSYEQYF.